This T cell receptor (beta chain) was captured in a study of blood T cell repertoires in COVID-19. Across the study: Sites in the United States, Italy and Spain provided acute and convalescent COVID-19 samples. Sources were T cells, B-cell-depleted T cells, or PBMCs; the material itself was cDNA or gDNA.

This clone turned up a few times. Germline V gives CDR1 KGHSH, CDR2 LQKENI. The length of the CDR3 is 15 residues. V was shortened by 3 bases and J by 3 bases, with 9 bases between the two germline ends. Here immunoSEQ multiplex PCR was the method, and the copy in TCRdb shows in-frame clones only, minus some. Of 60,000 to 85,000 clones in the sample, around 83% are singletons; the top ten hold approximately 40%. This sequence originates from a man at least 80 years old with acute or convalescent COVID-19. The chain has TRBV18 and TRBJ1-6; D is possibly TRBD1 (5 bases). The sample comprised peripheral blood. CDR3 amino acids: CASSPRGDYNSPLHF. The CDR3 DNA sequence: TGTGCCAGCTCACCTCGGGGGGACTATAATTCACCCCTCCACTTT.